The 13 T cell receptor beta chains below all came from one sample that was sequenced in a study of read filtering for tumor transcriptome and immune sequencing. The library was built from about 400 ng RNA with molecular barcoded adaptors for alpha/delta and beta/gamma chains. TCRdb reprocessed the reads with MiXCR, giving one entry per CDR3 protein. This table has tens of thousands of distinct CDR3 sequences, around 20% appearing once. Source material: a population of CD138-negative cells sorted from bone marrow. These TCRs come from a donor aged 40 or over with multiple myeloma.

This clonotype was picked up a small number of times. Given a much more abundant clone one base away, this may be a read error. The genes are TRBV29-1 and TRBJ2-7; 7 bases map to TRBD1. The V gene's germline CDR1 is SQVTM and CDR2 ANQGSEA. This CDR3 has 12 amino acids. Written as DNA, the CDR3 is TGCAGCGTTGTGGGACAGACCTACGAGCGGTACTTC. Residues: CSVVGQTYERYF.

This clonotype was found many times. This chain joins TRBV30 and TRBJ2-1; 8 positions match TRBD2. The V and J ends lost 0 bases and 4 bases, in that order; junction bases with no gene match: 2. The length of the CDR3 is 14 residues. Germline-derived CDR1 and CDR2 are GTSNPN and SVGIG (reference sequence). CDR3 amino acids: CAWSVLAAYNEQFF. The CDR3 nucleotides are TGTGCCTGGAGTGTACTAGCGGCGTACAATGAGCAGTTCTTC.

This clonotype is labeled medium-sized (0.01 to 0.1%). This chain joins TRBV19 and TRBJ2-1, with 8 positions matching TRBD2. The V segment lost 7 bases and the J segment 5 bases; nucleotides outside the gene matches: 4. CDR1 and CDR2 (germline): LNHDA, SQIVND (reference sequence). This CDR3 contains 13 residues. Here the CDR3 reads CASIGSGNNEQFF. The CDR3 DNA sequence: TGTGCCAGTATTGGTAGCGGGAACAATGAGCAGTTCTTC.

This clonotype was seen only a few times. The genes are TRBV3-1 and TRBJ1-2; 10 bases fit TRBD1. Losses at the gene ends were 4 bases for V and 8 bases for J; bases not matched to a gene: 7. Germline V CDR1 and CDR2: LGHDT, YNNKEL (reference sequence). The CDR3 sequence is 14 residues long. As DNA, the CDR3 is TGTGCCAGCAGCCTTCGACAGGGGGCCGTCGGCTACACCTTC. The encoded protein is CASSLRQGAVGYTF. The variable domain in full, completed from reference TRBV3-1 and TRBJ1-2, reads DTAVSQTPKYLVTQMGNDKSIKCEQNLGHDTMYWYKQDSKKFLKIMFSYNNKELIINETVPNRFSPKSPDKAHLNLHINSLELGDSAVYFCASSLRQGAVGYTFGSGTRLTVV.

CDR3 loop: CASSFTSLGEQYF. CDR3 sequence (DNA): TGCGCCAGCAGCTTTACTTCTCTTGGCGAGCAGTACTTC. The V and J genes are TRBV5-1 and TRBJ2-7; D gene uncertain. The CDR3 spans 13 residues. Trimming shortened V by 2 bases and J by 6 bases, and 12 bases separated the two germline ends. Germline V gives CDR1 SGHRS, CDR2 YFSETQ.

This clonotype was found many times. This chain connects TRBV28 to TRBJ2-7, with a tentative D call TRBD2 (6 bases). V was shortened by 8 bases and J by 1 base, with 9 bases between the two germline ends. The V gene's germline CDR1 is MDHEN and CDR2 SYDVKM. The CDR3 length is 12 residues. CDR3 sequence (DNA): TGTGCCAGCTTGGGGGGTTCCTACGAGCAGTACTTC. It translates to CASLGGSYEQYF.

V and J are TRBV12-3 or TRBV12-4 and TRBJ2-1, with 7 bases matching TRBD1. This CDR3 is 16 amino acids long. Trimming cost V 5 bases and J 5 bases; bases outside gene matches: 12. The CDR3 nucleotides read TGTGCCAGCAGTCCTACAGGGGACGGATTCGACAATGAGCAGTTCTTC. Encoded protein: CASSPTGDGFDNEQFF.

The chain links TRBV7-2 to TRBJ1-1; D gene uncertain. Germline CDR1 is SGHTA and CDR2 is FQGNSA. Trimming cost V 1 base and J 0 bases, with 6 bases left between them. The CDR3 has 14 amino acids. In DNA, the CDR3 is TGTGCCAGCAGCTTAGTAATGGTGAACACTGAAGCTTTCTTT. It yields the protein CASSLVMVNTEAFF.

This clonotype was recorded many times. The chain uses TRBV3-1 and TRBJ2-7; TRBD1 is a possible D gene (5 bases). This CDR3 is 11 amino acids long. Between the trimmed V and J ends, which lost 4 bases and 7 bases, there was a span of 8 bases. Germline-derived CDR1 and CDR2 are LGHDT and YNNKEL (reference sequence). The CDR3 reads CASSRKGEQYF. For the CDR3, the DNA is TGTGCCAGCAGCCGAAAGGGGGAGCAGTACTTC.

This clonotype was counted many times. The rearrangement joins TRBV20-1 to TRBJ2-2, with 8 bases matching TRBD2. The J segment lost 3 bases and the V segment lost 5 bases, leaving 5 bases of the junction unmatched. Germline CDR1 reads DFQATT; CDR2 reads SNEGSKA (reference sequence). This CDR3 contains 14 residues. CDR3 DNA: TGCAGTGCTTCTAGCGGGTCTTACACCGGGGAGCTGTTTTTT. This sequence encodes CSASSGSYTGELFF.

In its sample, this clonotype was seen many times. V usage is TRBV2 and J usage is TRBJ2-1; D call uncertain. V was clipped by 6 bases and J by 3 bases, with 21 bases between them. The CDR3 has 17 residues. The germline V gene has CDR1 SNHLY and CDR2 FYNNEI. In nucleotides, the CDR3 is TGTGCCAGCAGACCAGAACCTAGGCAGGTCTTCTACAATGAGCAGTTCTTC. It codes for CASRPEPRQVFYNEQFF.

Ten or more counts support this clonotype. The CDR3 region has the DNA TGTGCCAGCAGCTCCGGCGGGATCACCTCTTACAATGAGCAGTTCTTC. Protein: CASSSGGITSYNEQFF. The rearrangement joins TRBV5-4 to TRBJ2-1; tentative D call: TRBD2 (6 bases). V dropped 3 bases and J dropped 4 bases, with 17 bases sitting between them. Germline CDR1 is SGHNT and CDR2 is YYREEE (reference sequence). The CDR3 has 16 residues.

This clonotype was counted between two and nine times. The chain uses TRBV20-1 and TRBJ1-1; the D is unclear. Germline CDR1 is DFQATT and CDR2 is SNEGSKA (reference sequence). Trimming took 2 bases from V and 0 from J, leaving 7 bases between them. The CDR3 sequence is 13 residues long. CDR3 amino acids: CSARQNMNTEAFF. DNA for the CDR3: TGCAGTGCTAGACAGAACATGAACACTGAAGCTTTCTTT.